The entry below describes one T cell receptor beta chain. The target antigen is unknown. The data were taken from a study of T cells expressing NK-cell markers. Turning to the study itself: The authors sequenced eight donors, of whom seven were HCMV-seropositive and one was seronegative.

Study findings and constraints: In several donors, these clonotypes also led the CD3+CD56-NKG2C+ fraction.

With the 5' RACE reads reprocessed, TCRdb shows one record per CDR3 protein and no DNA. Its listing shows some 440,000 distinct CDR3 sequences. The CDR3 has 13 amino acids. Germline CDR1 MNHEY, CDR2 SVGAGI. The receptor was isolated from a woman between 50 and 59 years old in good health. The sequenced sample was blood T cells: a sorted CD56 or NKG2C T cell subset, CD4+ or CD8+ T cells, or bulk PBMC T cells (not recorded which). The rearrangement joins TRBV6-5 to TRBJ1-2; TCRdb selects TRBD1, and the lack of DNA leaves this call unchecked. The CDR3 sequence is CASRETGPYGYTF.